The 5 T cell receptor beta chains reported below all come from one sample, sequenced in a study of cytomegalovirus exposure and HLA in healthy donors. PCR employed 60 Vbeta and 13 Jbeta primers. This table comes from immunoSEQ multiplex PCR, and its TCRdb copy is limited to in-frame clones, with some not included. The table has 100,000 to 150,000 clones, 81% seen once. The sample was PBMCs. All receptors come from a man aged 18 to 35 in good health and CMV-seronegative.

This chain joins TRBV19 and TRBJ2-1; possibly TRBD2 for D (5 bases). The CDR3 is made up of 15 amino acids. Trimming left V 3 bases short and J 0 bases short, with 9 bases between. CDR1 is LNHDA, CDR2 SQIVND, per germline (reference sequence). For the CDR3, the DNA is TGTGCCAGTAGTATCCGGGGAAACTCCTACAATGAGCAGTTCTTC. It yields the protein CASSIRGNSYNEQFF.

The chain links TRBV7-3 to TRBJ2-7; D gene unclear. Germline CDR1 and CDR2: SGHTA and FQGTGA. Trimming removed 2 bases at V and 0 bases at J, with 11 bases between. This CDR3 comprises 15 residues. Written as DNA, the CDR3 is TGTGCCAGCAGCTTATCTGGCCTGCCCTCCTACGAGCAGTACTTC. Its translation: CASSLSGLPSYEQYF.

As concerns this clone: A junction end diverges from the germline sequence, so it may reflect a read error. The chain uses TRBV11-2 and TRBJ2-1; D is ambiguous. Germline V gene sequence: CDR1 SGHAT, CDR2 FQNNGV. This CDR3 is built from 13 residues. CDR3 in amino acids: CASSPGSSNEQFF. For the CDR3, the DNA is TGTGCCAGCAGTCCCGGGTCCTCCAATGAGCAGTTCTTC.

The J gene is TRBJ1-1, the V gene TRBV30, with D possibly TRBD1 on 6 matching bases. The V and J ends lost 0 bases and 0 bases respectively, with 23 bases between them. CDR1 and CDR2 from the germline V gene are GTSNPN and SVGIG (reference sequence). This CDR3 has 19 amino acids. The CDR3 coding sequence is TGTGCCTGGAGTGTATTTGGCCCCCCGCCGACAGGCATGAACACTGAAGCTTTCTTT. It translates to CAWSVFGPPPTGMNTEAFF.

The rearrangement joins TRBV10-1 to TRBJ1-1; 10 nucleotides match TRBD1. CDR1 WNHNN and CDR2 SYGVQD come from the germline V gene (reference sequence). The length of the CDR3 is 13 residues. The V and J ends lost 8 bases and 7 bases, in that order; junction bases with no gene match: 7. The CDR3 here is CASGTGAVGEAFF. The CDR3 DNA follows: TGCGCCAGCGGGACAGGGGCGGTAGGTGAAGCTTTCTTT.